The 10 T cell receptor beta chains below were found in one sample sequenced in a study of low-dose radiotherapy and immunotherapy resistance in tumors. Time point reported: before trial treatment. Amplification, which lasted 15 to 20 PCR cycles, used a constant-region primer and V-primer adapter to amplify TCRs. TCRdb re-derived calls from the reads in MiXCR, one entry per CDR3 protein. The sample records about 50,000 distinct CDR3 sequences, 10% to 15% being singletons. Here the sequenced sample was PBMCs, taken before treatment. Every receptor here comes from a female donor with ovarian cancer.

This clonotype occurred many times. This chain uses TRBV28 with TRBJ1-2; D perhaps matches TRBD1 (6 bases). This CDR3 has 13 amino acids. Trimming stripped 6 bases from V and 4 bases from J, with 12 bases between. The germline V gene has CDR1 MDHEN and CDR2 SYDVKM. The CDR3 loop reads CASREQGIYGYTF. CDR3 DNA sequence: TGTGCCAGCAGGGAACAGGGTATCTATGGCTACACCTTC.

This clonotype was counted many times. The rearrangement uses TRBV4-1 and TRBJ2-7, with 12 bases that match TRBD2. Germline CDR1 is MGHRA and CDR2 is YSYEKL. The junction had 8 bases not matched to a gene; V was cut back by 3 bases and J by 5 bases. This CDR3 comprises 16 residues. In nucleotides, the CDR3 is TGCGCCAGCAGCCAGCCCACTAGCGGGAGGCGACACGAGCAGTACTTC. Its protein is CASSQPTSGRRHEQYF.

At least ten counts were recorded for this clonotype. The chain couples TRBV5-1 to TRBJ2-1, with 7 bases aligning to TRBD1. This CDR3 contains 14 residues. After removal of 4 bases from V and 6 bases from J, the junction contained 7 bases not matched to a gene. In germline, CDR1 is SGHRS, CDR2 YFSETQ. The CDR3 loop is CASSVGQAGNEQFF. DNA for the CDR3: TGCGCCAGCAGCGTCGGACAGGCAGGCAATGAGCAGTTCTTC.

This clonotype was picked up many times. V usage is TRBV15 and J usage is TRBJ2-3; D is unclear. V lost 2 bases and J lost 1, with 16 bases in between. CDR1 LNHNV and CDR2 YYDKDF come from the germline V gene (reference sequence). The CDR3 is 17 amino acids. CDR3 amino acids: CATSRRPSLRGTDTQYF. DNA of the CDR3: TGTGCCACCAGCAGACGTCCTTCACTTAGGGGCACAGATACGCAGTATTTT.

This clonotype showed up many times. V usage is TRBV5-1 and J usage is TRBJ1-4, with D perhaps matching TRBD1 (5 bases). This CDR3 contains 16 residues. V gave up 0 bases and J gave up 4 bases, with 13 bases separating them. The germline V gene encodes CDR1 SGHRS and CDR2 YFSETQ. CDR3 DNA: TGCGCCAGCAGCTTGGGCACCGGGACGCTTAATGAAAAACTGTTTTTT. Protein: CASSLGTGTLNEKLFF.

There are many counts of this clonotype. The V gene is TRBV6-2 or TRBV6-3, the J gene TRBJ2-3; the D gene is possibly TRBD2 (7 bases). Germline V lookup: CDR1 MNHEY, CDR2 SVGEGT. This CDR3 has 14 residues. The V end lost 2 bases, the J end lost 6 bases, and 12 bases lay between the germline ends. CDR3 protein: CASSYGGASDTQYF. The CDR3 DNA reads TGTGCCAGCAGTTACGGGGGGGCCTCCGATACGCAGTATTTT.

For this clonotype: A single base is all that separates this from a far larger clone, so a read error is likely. The CDR3 DNA reads TGTGCCAGCAGCTTGCTCGACAGCTACGAGCAGTTCTTC. Translating gives CASSLLDSYEQFF. The chain recombines TRBV5-5 with TRBJ2-1, with D tentatively TRBD1 (5 bases). This CDR3 is built from 13 residues. The V gene lost 1 base and the J gene lost 10 bases, with 12 bases spanning the gap. Per the germline V gene, CDR1 is SGHKS and CDR2 is YYEKEE (reference sequence).

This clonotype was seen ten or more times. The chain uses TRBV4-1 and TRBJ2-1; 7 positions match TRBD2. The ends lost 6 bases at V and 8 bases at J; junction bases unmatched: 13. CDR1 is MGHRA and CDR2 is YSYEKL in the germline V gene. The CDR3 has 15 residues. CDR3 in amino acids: CASRGGAGPLDEQFF. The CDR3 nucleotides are TGCGCCAGCAGGGGAGGGGCGGGGCCCTTGGATGAGCAGTTCTTC.

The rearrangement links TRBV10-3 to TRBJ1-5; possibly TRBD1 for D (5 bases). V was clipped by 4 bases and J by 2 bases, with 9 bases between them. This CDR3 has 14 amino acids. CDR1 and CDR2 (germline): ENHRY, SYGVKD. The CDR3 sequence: CAISGQGGNQPQHF. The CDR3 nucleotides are TGTGCCATCAGTGGGCAGGGTGGCAATCAGCCCCAGCATTTT.

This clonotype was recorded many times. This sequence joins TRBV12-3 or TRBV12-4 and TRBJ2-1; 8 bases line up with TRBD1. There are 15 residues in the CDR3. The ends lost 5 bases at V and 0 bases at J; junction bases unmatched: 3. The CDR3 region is CASSRGQGSYNEQFF. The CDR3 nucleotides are TGTGCCAGCAGTCGAGGACAGGGCTCCTACAATGAGCAGTTCTTC.